The rows below give T cell receptor beta chains drawn from one sample of a study of cytomegalovirus exposure and HLA in healthy donors. Profiled with immunoSEQ multiplex PCR; TCRdb holds only in-frame clones, not every one. The table lists about 200,000 clones, more than 60% of them singletons. The sequenced material came from PBMCs. The receptors were sampled from a middle-aged man in good health and CMV-seronegative. Each CDR3 is given with its conserved first and last residue. Fields, in order: D gene, J gene, clone size, V gene, CDR3 protein, CDR3 DNA. A D gene is named only where the DNA matches it firmly. The size entry is marked missing in some rows and otherwise reads once, few, many or a size class.

TRBD1	TRBJ1-1	-	TRBV10-3	CAIRQGAGNTEAFF	TGTGCCATCAGGCAGGGGGCCGGGAACACTGAAGCTTTCTTT
-	TRBJ1-2	-	TRBV7-2	CASSLDTYYGYTF	TGTGCCAGCAGCTTAGACACCTACTATGGCTACACCTTC
-	TRBJ2-5	-	TRBV15	CATSHRETQYF	TGTGCCACCAGCCATCGGGAGACCCAGTACTTC
-	TRBJ2-2	-	TRBV7-2	CASSPANTGELFF	TGTGCCAGCAGCCCTGCGAACACCGGGGAGCTGTTTTTT
TRBD1	TRBJ1-2	-	TRBV29-1	CSVLNPGQGLVGYTF	TGCAGCGTTTTAAATCCGGGACAGGGGTTGGTGGGCTACACCTTC
TRBD1	TRBJ1-2	-	TRBV7-9	CASSLGGTGTLDGYTF	TGTGCCAGCAGCTTAGGGGGGACAGGGACTCTAGATGGCTACACCTTC
TRBD1	TRBJ2-6	-	TRBV2	CASFILQGAGANVLTF	TGTGCCAGCTTCATTCTTCAGGGGGCTGGGGCCAACGTCCTGACTTTC
TRBD2	TRBJ2-1	-	TRBV19	CASSISSGRIEQFF	TGTGCCAGTAGTATTTCTAGCGGGAGGATTGAGCAGTTCTTC
-	TRBJ1-5	-	TRBV6-5	CASSPSRTGIQPQHF	TGTGCCAGCAGCCCATCGCGCACAGGGATACAGCCCCAGCATTTT
TRBD2	TRBJ2-1	-	TRBV11-2	CASSLGDLAGTPYNEQFF	TGTGCCAGCAGCTTAGGAGACCTAGCGGGAACGCCGTACAATGAGCAGTTCTTC
-	TRBJ1-5	-	TRBV19	CASNPGNQPQHF	TGTGCCAGTAACCCAGGGAATCAGCCCCAGCATTTT
TRBD2	TRBJ2-1	few	TRBV14	CASRETSGSYNEQFF	TGTGCCAGCAGGGAGACTAGCGGTTCCTACAATGAGCAGTTCTTC
-	TRBJ2-1	-	TRBV6-5	CASSPAGSNEQFF	TGTGCCAGCAGCCCCGCCGGGTCCAATGAGCAGTTCTTC
TRBD1	TRBJ2-1	-	TRBV7-2	CASCTGTGGFDEQFF	TGTGCCAGCTGTACCGGGACAGGGGGATTCGATGAGCAGTTCTTC
-	TRBJ2-3	few	TRBV10-3	CAISESRLNTDTQYF	TGTGCCATCAGTGAGTCGCGACTAAACACAGATACGCAGTATTTT
-	TRBJ1-5	-	TRBV29-1	CSVVSGNGNQPQHF	TGCAGCGTGGTGTCAGGCAACGGCAATCAGCCCCAGCATTTT
-	TRBJ2-2	-	TRBV30	CAWSRGGTGELFF	TGTGCCTGGAGCCGGGGAGGCACCGGGGAGCTGTTTTTT
TRBD1	TRBJ1-5	-	TRBV18	CASSPPGTGLSKQPQHF	TGTGCCAGCTCACCCCCAGGGACAGGGCTTTCCAAACAGCCCCAGCATTTT